The next 32 T cell receptor beta chains were all read from a single sample in a study of shared clonotypes between healthy human individuals. Method: immunoSEQ multiplex PCR; TCRdb's copy keeps in-frame clones and lacks some. The sample lists some 2.3 million clones; roughly 93% were seen once. Sequenced: naive CD4+ T cells from PBMCs. Subset reported: CD45RA+ positively selected. The origin of the receptors is a man younger than 35 in good health. Some clones in this sample may be carry-over from other donors' samples.

The chain couples TRBV30 to TRBJ1-2, with D unresolved. This CDR3 contains 14 residues. Germline CDR1 reads GTSNPN; CDR2 reads SVGIG (reference sequence). Trimming cost V 3 bases and J 4 bases, with 15 bases left between them. CDR3 nucleotides: TGTGCCTGGAGGTCCTTAGGCCCCGGCTATGGCTACACCTTC. Its translation: CAWRSLGPGYGYTF.

The rearrangement links TRBV14 to TRBJ2-3, with a tentative D call TRBD1 (5 bases). V lost 5 bases, J lost 4 bases, and 13 bases lay in between. The germline V gene has CDR1 SGHDN and CDR2 FVKESK. The CDR3 length is 14 residues. CDR3 residues: CASSVLPGSDTQYF. CDR3 in DNA: TGTGCCAGCAGCGTATTACCAGGGTCAGATACGCAGTATTTT.

V and J are TRBV11-3 and TRBJ2-1; 15 nucleotides agree with TRBD2. This CDR3 contains 19 residues. Per the germline V gene, CDR1 is SGHNT and CDR2 is YENEEA. With V trimmed by 5 bases and J by 0 bases, 8 bases remained unmatched. CDR3 in DNA: TGTGCCAGCAGCGCACGGACTAGCGGGAGGGGGAGCTCCTACAATGAGCAGTTCTTC. Protein sequence: CASSARTSGRGSSYNEQFF.

The rearrangement joins TRBV7-2 to TRBJ1-2; no reliable D call. V was clipped by 1 base and J by 13 bases, with 7 bases between them. The CDR3 runs 10 residues. Germline-derived CDR1 and CDR2 are SGHTA and FQGNSA. In nucleotides, the CDR3 is TGTGCCAGCAGCTTAGGGCCGAGCACCTTC. Translated, it gives CASSLGPSTF.

V gene TRBV19 combines with J gene TRBJ2-5; D remains ambiguous. Trimming removed 1 base at V and 1 base at J, with 13 bases between. Germline V gene data show CDR1 as LNHDA and CDR2 as SQIVND (reference sequence). The CDR3 spans 16 residues. CDR3 in amino acids: CASSIGAVPPQETQYF. CDR3 coding DNA: TGTGCCAGTAGTATAGGGGCCGTCCCTCCCCAAGAGACCCAGTACTTC.

The V call is TRBV15, the J call TRBJ2-7, with D unresolved. The CDR3 covers 15 residues. V was pared by 0 bases and J by 3 bases, with 12 bases between. Germline lookup yields CDR1 LNHNV and CDR2 YYDKDF (reference sequence). CDR3 nucleotides: TGTGCCACCAGCAGAGAGGGCTCATTGGGCTACGAGCAGTACTTC. This sequence encodes CATSREGSLGYEQYF.

This sequence joins TRBV4-1 and TRBJ2-7; 11 bases match TRBD2. Germline values: CDR1 MGHRA, CDR2 YSYEKL. Trimming removed 2 bases from V and 7 bases from J; junction bases left unmatched: 4. CDR3 size: 14 residues. CDR3 DNA sequence: TGCGCCAGCAGCCAAACTAGCGGGAGTTTGGAGCAGTACTTC. The encoded protein is CASSQTSGSLEQYF.

This sequence joins TRBV18 and TRBJ2-5; D is possibly TRBD1 (6 bases). Germline CDR1 KGHSH, CDR2 LQKENI. The CDR3 extends over 15 amino acids. Trimming left V 4 bases short and J 2 bases short, with 14 bases between. CDR3 coding DNA: TGTGCCAGCTCACAACCAGGGGTCAGACAAGAGACCCAGTACTTC. Encoded protein: CASSQPGVRQETQYF.

A remark on this clone: Other DNA variants within this sample encode the same CDR3. The gene calls are TRBV28 and TRBJ2-7; TRBD1 matches 8 bases. V gave up 4 bases and J gave up 3 bases; unmatched junction bases: 5. The CDR3 covers 14 residues. Germline CDR1 reads MDHEN; CDR2 reads SYDVKM. Here the CDR3 reads CASSSPGQVYEQYF. In DNA, the CDR3 is TGTGCCAGCAGTTCACCGGGACAGGTCTACGAGCAGTACTTC.

This clone came up once. V gene TRBV12-1 combines with J gene TRBJ1-4; TRBD1 is the table's D call and was not checked against the DNA. TRBV12-1 is flagged as a pseudogene. The CDR3 is made up of 15 amino acids. The CDR3 loop is CASSFGQGDNEKLFF. The CDR3 region has the DNA TGTGCCAGCAGCTTCGGACAGGGGGATAATGAAAAACTGTTTTTT.

The chain couples TRBV19 to TRBJ2-1; 8 bases align to TRBD2. V lost 3 bases and J lost 1; bases outside the gene matches: 8. CDR1 and CDR2 (germline): LNHDA, SQIVND (reference sequence). This CDR3 contains 17 residues. CDR3 sequence: CASSIGPSGPSYNEQFF. CDR3 sequence (DNA): TGTGCCAGTAGTATTGGGCCTAGCGGGCCATCCTACAATGAGCAGTTCTTC.

The chain has TRBV7-8 and TRBJ2-2; D is perhaps TRBD1 or TRBD2 (5 bases each). V was clipped by 3 bases and J by 6 bases, with 8 bases between them. This CDR3 comprises 13 residues. Per the germline V gene, CDR1 is SGHVS and CDR2 is FQNEAQ. CDR3 sequence: CASSFEGPGELFF. CDR3 sequence (DNA): TGTGCCAGCAGCTTCGAGGGGCCCGGGGAGCTGTTTTTT.

The chain combines TRBV13 with TRBJ2-7; the D call may be TRBD1 or TRBD2 (5 bases each). Trimming removed 8 bases at V and 3 bases at J, with 17 bases between. Germline V CDR1 and CDR2: PRHDT, FYEKMQ (reference sequence). The CDR3 covers 14 residues. This CDR3 reads CASGTAGNNYEQYF. DNA of the CDR3: TGTGCCAGCGGGACCGCCGGGAACAACTACGAGCAGTACTTC.

To note about this clone: Other DNA sequences within the sample encode an identical CDR3. The chain couples TRBV5-1 to TRBJ1-4; D is perhaps TRBD1 (5 bases). Trimming took off 0 bases at V and 7 bases at J, with 10 bases between the two ends. CDR1 and CDR2 from the germline V gene are SGHRS and YFSETQ. CDR3 length: 14 residues. The CDR3 coding sequence is TGCGCCAGCAGCTTGGAGTGGGGCACTGAAAAACTGTTTTTT. It specifies CASSLEWGTEKLFF.

A remark on this clone: In the same sample, other DNA sequences code for this CDR3. The chain has TRBV5-1 and TRBJ1-1; 10 nucleotides align to TRBD1. The V and J ends lost 4 bases and 3 bases, in that order; junction bases with no gene match: 3. This CDR3 is built from 14 residues. Germline values: CDR1 SGHRS, CDR2 YFSETQ. CDR3 amino acids: CASSIGTGDTEAFF. CDR3 nucleotides: TGCGCCAGCAGCATAGGGACAGGGGACACTGAAGCTTTCTTT. Variable domain in full (rest from reference TRBV5-1 and TRBJ1-1): KAGVTQTPRYLIKTRGQQVTLSCSPISGHRSVSWYQQTPGQGLQFLFEYFSETQRNKGNFPGRFSGRQFSNSRSEMNVSTLELGDSALYLCASSIGTGDTEAFFGQGTRLTVV.

The chain couples TRBV19 to TRBJ2-3; 8 bases are a match to TRBD2. J was trimmed by 1 base and V by 5 bases; bases with no gene match: 8. The CDR3 is made up of 16 amino acids. Germline CDR1 LNHDA, CDR2 SQIVND (reference sequence). CDR3 region: CASSAQTSGGTDTQYF. CDR3 nucleotides: TGTGCCAGTAGTGCCCAAACTAGCGGCGGCACAGATACGCAGTATTTT.

The genes are TRBV28 and TRBJ1-4; a possible D gene is TRBD1 (5 bases). Trimming shortened V by 1 base and J by 7 bases, and 7 bases separated the two germline ends. Germline V lookup: CDR1 MDHEN, CDR2 SYDVKM. The CDR3 runs to 13 residues. CDR3 DNA sequence: TGTGCCAGCAGTTTATATACAGGTGAAAAACTGTTTTTT. Translated, it gives CASSLYTGEKLFF.

The genes are TRBV6-1 and TRBJ1-2; 7 positions agree with TRBD1. The CDR3 extends over 15 amino acids. The junction had 8 bases not matched to a gene; V was cut back by 3 bases and J by 4 bases. CDR1 MNHNS and CDR2 SASEGT come from the germline V gene. The CDR3 sequence is CASSDNRGGGYGYTF. In DNA form, the CDR3 reads TGTGCCAGCAGTGACAACAGGGGCGGGGGCTATGGCTACACCTTC.

The chain joins TRBV5-1 to TRBJ2-5; tentatively, D is TRBD2 (6 bases). CDR3 length equals 13 residues. CDR1 is SGHRS and CDR2 is YFSETQ in the germline V gene. The V end was cut by 6 bases, the J end by 5 bases, with 14 bases between. CDR3 nucleotides: TGCGCCAGCAATGGGCCGGGAGAGGAGACCCAGTACTTC. It specifies CASNGPGEETQYF.

This chain joins TRBV5-1 and TRBJ2-1; TRBD2 matches at 10 bases. V shed 0 bases, J shed 9 bases, and the junction held 15 bases outside the gene matches. Germline V lookup: CDR1 SGHRS, CDR2 YFSETQ. This CDR3 is 18 amino acids long. CDR3 region: CASSLGPPAGGPQGEQFF. CDR3 nucleotide sequence: TGCGCCAGCAGCTTGGGACCACCAGCGGGAGGGCCTCAGGGTGAGCAGTTCTTC.

The CDR3 DNA is TGTGCCAGCAGCTTGGTCATAGGGACCGGGGAGCTGTTTTTT. It specifies CASSLVIGTGELFF. The gene calls are TRBV7-2 and TRBJ2-2; D is uncertain. The CDR3 has 14 amino acids. Germline values: CDR1 SGHTA, CDR2 FQGNSA. V lost 3 bases and J 5 bases, leaving 10 bases between the germline ends.

The J gene is TRBJ2-1, the V gene TRBV7-3, with a tentative D call TRBD2 (6 bases). V lost 5 bases and J lost 9, with 23 bases in between. The CDR3 is 16 amino acids. CDR1 is SGHTA and CDR2 is FQGTGA in the germline V gene. The CDR3 spells CASSIRGWLPRSEQFF. CDR3 bases: TGTGCCAGCAGCATACGGGGGTGGCTCCCCCGGAGTGAGCAGTTCTTC. Full variable domain (rest looked up from reference TRBV7-3 and TRBJ2-1): GAGVSQTPSNKVTEKGKYVELRCDPISGHTALYWYRQSLGQGPEFLIYFQGTGAADDSGLPNDRFFAVRPEGSVSTLKIQRTERGDSAVYLCASSIRGWLPRSEQFFGPGTRLTVL.

The chain uses TRBV4-3 and TRBJ2-1; D might be TRBD1 (6 bases). V was clipped by 2 bases and J by 10 bases, with 21 bases between them. This CDR3 has 16 residues. Per germline, CDR1 LGHNA and CDR2 YSLEER. CDR3 amino acids: CASSQTGLAAGWEQFF. Here the CDR3 DNA reads TGCGCCAGCAGCCAAACAGGGCTAGCAGCTGGATGGGAGCAGTTCTTC.

J is TRBJ2-3 and V is TRBV4-3; 12 bases are shared with TRBD1. CDR1 and CDR2 from the germline V gene are LGHNA and YSLEER. V lost 4 bases, J lost 5 bases, and 10 bases stayed unmatched. This CDR3 is 17 amino acids long. The CDR3 reads CASSPQGQGAVGDTQYF. In DNA form, the CDR3 reads TGCGCCAGCAGCCCTCAGGGACAGGGGGCGGTTGGAGATACGCAGTATTTT.

V is TRBV28 and J is TRBJ1-1; D unclear. Germline assignment: CDR1 MDHEN and CDR2 SYDVKM. Trimming cost V 7 bases and J 7 bases, with 13 bases left between them. The length of the CDR3 is 12 residues. The CDR3, as DNA: TGTGCCAGCACCTCACAGAGGAATGAAGCTTTCTTT. Residues: CASTSQRNEAFF.

The V and J genes are TRBV19 and TRBJ2-7; the match to TRBD2 covers 7 bases. CDR1 is LNHDA, CDR2 SQIVND, per germline (reference sequence). The V gene end was trimmed by 4 bases and the J gene end by 1 base; junction bases not matched to a gene: 7. The CDR3 length is 15 residues. The CDR3 reads CASSKRLAASYEQYF. For the CDR3, the DNA is TGTGCCAGTAGTAAGCGGCTAGCGGCTTCCTACGAGCAGTACTTC.

This chain joins TRBV9 and TRBJ2-1; D unresolved. The CDR3 has 16 amino acids. From germline, CDR1 is SGDLS and CDR2 YYNGEE. The germline V and J ends were trimmed by 4 bases and 0 bases, with 14 bases remaining between them. The CDR3 sequence: CASSPQRPGSYNEQFF. Here the CDR3 DNA reads TGTGCCAGCAGCCCTCAGAGACCAGGCTCCTACAATGAGCAGTTCTTC.

The J gene is TRBJ2-7, the V gene TRBV5-5, with 7 bases lining up with TRBD1. This CDR3 is built from 15 residues. Losses at the gene ends were 3 bases for V and 2 bases for J; bases not matched to a gene: 8. Looked up from germline, CDR1 is SGHKS and CDR2 is YYEKEE (reference sequence). This CDR3 reads CASSSRQGPPYEQYF. CDR3 nucleotide sequence: TGTGCCAGCAGCTCGCGACAGGGACCCCCCTACGAGCAGTACTTC.

V usage is TRBV28 and J usage is TRBJ1-5, with TRBD1 identical over 10 bases. The CDR3 totals 14 residues. V dropped 4 bases and J dropped 14; count of bases not matched to a gene: 11. Germline CDR1 and CDR2: MDHEN and SYDVKM. CDR3 amino acids: CASSSGTGVVGEHF. The CDR3 DNA reads TGTGCCAGCAGTTCCGGGACAGGGGTTGTTGGGGAGCATTTT. The variable domain in full, with the rest retrieved from reference TRBV28 and TRBJ1-5, is DVKVTQSSRYLVKRTGEKVFLECVQDMDHENMFWYRQDPGLGLRLIYFSYDVKMKEKGDIPEGYSVSREKKERFSLILESASTNQTSMYLCASSSGTGVVGEHFGDGTRLSIL.

This clone showed up just once. DNA for the CDR3: TGTGCCAGCAGCATAGAACCATTAGCCAAAAACATTCAGTACTTC. It is translated as CASSIEPLAKNIQYF. The chain has TRBV2 and TRBJ2-4; D remains ambiguous. The CDR3 is made up of 15 amino acids. The V and J ends lost 6 bases and 0 bases respectively, with 12 bases between them. Germline loops: CDR1 SNHLY, CDR2 FYNNEI.

This chain links TRBV28 with TRBJ1-5, with D uncertain. The germline V gene encodes CDR1 MDHEN and CDR2 SYDVKM. Trimming shortened V by 6 bases and J by 7 bases, and 19 bases separated the two germline ends. This CDR3 region has 15 residues. The CDR3 coding sequence is TGTGCCAGCAGCGGGTTGCCGGGGAATGGGCAGCCCCAGCATTTT. Translated: CASSGLPGNGQPQHF.

The chain recombines TRBV5-4 with TRBJ2-5; tentative D call: TRBD1 (6 bases). Germline CDR1 is SGHNT and CDR2 is YYREEE (reference sequence). V lost 2 bases, J lost 6 bases, and 23 bases lay in between. CDR3 length: 17 residues. DNA for the CDR3: TGTGCCAGCAGCTTAGGGGACCGGGACAACCAACTCCAGACCCAGTACTTC. This translates into CASSLGDRDNQLQTQYF.